The rows below give T cell receptor beta chains drawn from one sample of a study of T cells in Graves' hyperthyroidism and ophthalmopathy. TCRdb reanalysed the multiplex PCR reads using MiXCR and keeps one entry per CDR3 protein. The data hold approximately 700,000 distinct CDR3 sequences, with 15% to 20% observed a single time. Material: blood. The source is a man aged 18 to 30 with Graves' hyperthyroidism. CDR3s include the opening cysteine and the closing phenylalanine or tryptophan. Fields, in order: V gene, J gene, clone size, D gene, CDR3 protein, CDR3 DNA. D genes are given only for firm matches. Size values are once, few and many counts, or a class for expanded clones, and some rows have none.

v_call: TRBV6-2/TRBV6-3
j_call: TRBJ2-3
clone_size: .
d_call: .
cdr3_aa: CASSPQRVGTDTQYF
cdr3_nt: TGTGCCAGCAGCCCACAGCGGGTCGGCACAGATACGCAGTATTTT

v_call: TRBV7-9
j_call: TRBJ2-3
clone_size: .
d_call: .
cdr3_aa: CASSSTNGGDTQYF
cdr3_nt: TGTGCCAGCAGCTCCACTAACGGAGGCGATACGCAGTATTTT

v_call: TRBV7-8
j_call: TRBJ2-7
clone_size: few
d_call: .
cdr3_aa: CASSLAGGRIGEQYF
cdr3_nt: TGTGCCAGCAGCTTAGCTGGGGGGCGGATCGGCGAGCAGTACTTC

v_call: TRBV29-1
j_call: TRBJ2-2
clone_size: .
d_call: TRBD1
cdr3_aa: CSVETGGPGELFF
cdr3_nt: TGCAGCGTTGAAACAGGGGGCCCCGGGGAGCTGTTTTTT

v_call: TRBV30
j_call: TRBJ2-7
clone_size: many
d_call: TRBD2
cdr3_aa: CAWSVGGVGAYEQYF
cdr3_nt: TGTGCCTGGAGTGTGGGAGGGGTGGGCGCCTACGAGCAGTACTTC

v_call: TRBV5-1
j_call: TRBJ2-7
clone_size: many
d_call: .
cdr3_aa: CASSLNPGGNEQYF
cdr3_nt: TGCGCCAGCAGCTTAAATCCGGGGGGCAACGAGCAGTACTTC

v_call: TRBV29-1
j_call: TRBJ2-7
clone_size: .
d_call: .
cdr3_aa: CSVEGHSYEQYF
cdr3_nt: TGCAGCGTCGAGGGGCATTCCTACGAGCAGTACTTC

v_call: TRBV5-4
j_call: TRBJ2-1
clone_size: few
d_call: .
cdr3_aa: CASSFPGDSYNEQFF
cdr3_nt: TGTGCCAGCAGCTTTCCAGGAGACTCCTACAATGAGCAGTTCTTC

v_call: TRBV6-1
j_call: TRBJ1-5
clone_size: .
d_call: .
cdr3_aa: CASSVLNSNQPQHF
cdr3_nt: TGTGCCAGCAGTGTACTGAATAGCAATCAGCCCCAGCATTTT

v_call: TRBV25-1
j_call: TRBJ2-7
clone_size: .
d_call: .
cdr3_aa: CASSDEGSSYEQYF
cdr3_nt: TGTGCCAGCAGTGACGAAGGGAGCTCCTACGAGCAGTACTTC

v_call: TRBV11-1
j_call: TRBJ2-5
clone_size: many
d_call: .
cdr3_aa: CASSFSLTETQYF
cdr3_nt: TGTGCCAGCAGCTTCTCCCTAACAGAGACCCAGTACTTC

v_call: TRBV7-9
j_call: TRBJ2-7
clone_size: many
d_call: .
cdr3_aa: CASSLAGSSYEQYF
cdr3_nt: TGTGCCAGCAGCTTAGCAGGGAGCTCCTACGAGCAGTACTTC

v_call: TRBV7-2
j_call: TRBJ1-2
clone_size: few
d_call: TRBD1
cdr3_aa: CASSTRQGAGGYTF
cdr3_nt: TGTGCCAGCAGCACCCGACAGGGGGCAGGCGGCTACACCTTC

v_call: TRBV28
j_call: TRBJ1-5
clone_size: many
d_call: .
cdr3_aa: CASRNQGQPQHF
cdr3_nt: TGTGCCAGCAGGAATCAGGGCCAGCCCCAGCATTTT

v_call: TRBV12-3/TRBV12-4
j_call: TRBJ1-2
clone_size: .
d_call: TRBD1
cdr3_aa: CASSFVQGARRGYTF
cdr3_nt: TGTGCCAGCAGTTTCGTACAGGGGGCGCGAAGGGGCTACACCTTC

v_call: TRBV20-1
j_call: TRBJ2-1
clone_size: few
d_call: .
cdr3_aa: CCAYVNSGKGYNEQFF
cdr3_nt: TGCTGTGCTTATGTAAATAGCGGTAAGGGGTACAATGAGCAGTTCTTC

v_call: TRBV7-9
j_call: TRBJ2-1
clone_size: many
d_call: .
cdr3_aa: CASSLLGQSSYNEQFF
cdr3_nt: TGTGCCAGCAGCTTATTAGGGCAGAGCTCCTACAATGAGCAGTTCTTC

v_call: TRBV28
j_call: TRBJ2-5
clone_size: many
d_call: .
cdr3_aa: CASSLPTGGVETQYF
cdr3_nt: TGTGCCAGCAGTTTACCTACAGGGGGGGTGGAGACCCAGTACTTC

v_call: TRBV9
j_call: TRBJ2-6
clone_size: few
d_call: .
cdr3_aa: CASSAGPDSGANVLTF
cdr3_nt: TGTGCCAGCAGCGCCGGACCGGACTCTGGGGCCAACGTCCTGACTTTC

v_call: TRBV30
j_call: TRBJ2-3
clone_size: few
d_call: .
cdr3_aa: CAWSVTPYLIATDTQYF
cdr3_nt: TGTGCCTGGAGTGTAACACCCTACCTCATAGCTACAGATACGCAGTATTTT

v_call: TRBV2
j_call: TRBJ1-1
clone_size: many
d_call: .
cdr3_aa: CASSSPGAPNTEAFF
cdr3_nt: TGTGCCAGCAGTTCCCCAGGAGCCCCGAACACTGAAGCTTTCTTT

v_call: TRBV7-6
j_call: TRBJ2-7
clone_size: many
d_call: TRBD2
cdr3_aa: CASSEGTRGLVPYEQYF
cdr3_nt: TGTGCCAGCAGCGAGGGGACCCGGGGACTAGTCCCCTACGAGCAGTACTTC

v_call: TRBV27
j_call: TRBJ1-2
clone_size: few
d_call: TRBD1
cdr3_aa: CASSTLTGNYGYTF
cdr3_nt: TGTGCCAGCAGTACGTTGACAGGGAACTATGGCTACACCTTC

v_call: TRBV5-6
j_call: TRBJ1-4
clone_size: few
d_call: .
cdr3_aa: CASSWGGIATNEKLFF
cdr3_nt: TGTGCCAGCAGCTGGGGGGGGATTGCAACTAATGAAAAACTGTTTTTT

v_call: TRBV20-1
j_call: TRBJ1-2
clone_size: few
d_call: .
cdr3_aa: CSARTGLSDGYTF
cdr3_nt: TGCAGTGCTAGAACAGGGCTAAGCGATGGCTACACCTTC